The 23 T cell receptor beta chains below come from one sample, sequenced in a study of T cell repertoires in cytomegalovirus infection. Each CDR3 protein gets one entry after TCRdb re-called the reads with MiXCR. Among roughly 230,000 distinct CDR3 sequences listed, around 6.2% were seen once. The sequenced sample consisted of PBMCs. These receptors all come from a human donor in good health (CMV status not recorded). Some clones in this sample may be carry-over from other donors' samples.

The chain uses TRBV10-3 and TRBJ2-5; possible D gene TRBD2, 6 bases. The V gene lost 4 bases and the J gene lost 5 bases, with 14 bases spanning the gap. The CDR3 is 14 amino acids. The germline gives CDR1 ENHRY, CDR2 SYGVKD. The CDR3 protein is CAISVRGVEETQYF. The CDR3 bases are TGTGCCATCAGTGTGCGGGGAGTCGAGGAGACCCAGTACTTC.

This clonotype is medium-sized in the sample. The chain uses TRBV7-8 and TRBJ2-2; 10 nucleotides line up with TRBD1. The J segment lost 2 bases and the V segment lost 0 bases, leaving 0 bases of the junction unmatched. The CDR3 loop spans 16 amino acids. In germline, CDR1 is SGHVS, CDR2 FQNEAQ. The CDR3 DNA reads TGTGCCAGCAGCTTAGCGACAGGGGGCAACACCGGGGAGCTGTTTTTT. This gives the protein CASSLATGGNTGELFF.

The table lists this clonotype with a few counts. The rearrangement uses TRBV6-2 or TRBV6-3 and TRBJ1-2, with D possibly TRBD1 on 5 matching bases. The CDR3 is 13 amino acids. Germline V CDR1 and CDR2: MNHEY, SVGEGT. V lost 7 bases to trimming and J lost 8 bases, with 17 bases between them. The CDR3 sequence: CASKRDGLEGYTF. The CDR3 DNA reads as TGTGCCAGCAAGAGGGACGGCCTGGAGGGCTACACCTTC.

This clonotype appeared a few times. The rearrangement joins TRBV20-1 to TRBJ1-5, with 8 bases aligning to TRBD1. The CDR3 covers 15 residues. Looked up from germline, CDR1 is DFQATT and CDR2 is SNEGSKA (reference sequence). The CDR3, as DNA: TGCAGCGTTAGGACAGGGTTGCGGGCCGATCAGCCCCAGCATTTT. It is translated as CSVRTGLRADQPQHF.

In this sample, this clonotype turned up a few times. This sequence joins TRBV6-5 and TRBJ2-4; weak D call: TRBD1 (5 bases). The CDR3 has 17 residues. Between the trimmed V and J ends, which lost 0 bases and 6 bases, there was a span of 18 bases. Germline values: CDR1 MNHEY, CDR2 SVGAGI. The CDR3 protein is CASSYSFYDSKINIQYF. In DNA form, the CDR3 reads TGTGCCAGCAGTTACTCCTTCTACGACAGTAAGATAAACATTCAGTACTTC.

Many counts were recorded for this clonotype. This sequence joins TRBV6-6 and TRBJ2-1, with 12 bases matching TRBD2. Germline assignment: CDR1 MNHNY and CDR2 SVGAGI (reference sequence). The length of the CDR3 is 18 residues. V dropped 4 bases and J dropped 7; count of bases not matched to a gene: 14. The CDR3 DNA reads as TGTGCCAGCAGTTGGGGCAGGGCGACTAGCGGGGGCAGAAATGAGCAGTTCTTC. Amino acids: CASSWGRATSGGRNEQFF.

This clonotype was observed a handful of times. J is TRBJ1-2 and V is TRBV11-2, with a possible D match to TRBD1 (5 bases). Germline V gene lookup returns CDR1 SGHAT and CDR2 FQNNGV. V was clipped by 5 bases and J by 7 bases, with 17 bases between them. The CDR3 covers 14 residues. CDR3 loop: CASSGRITGSGYTF. In DNA form, the CDR3 reads TGTGCCAGCAGCGGACGGATCACAGGATCTGGCTACACCTTC.

This clonotype was seen at least ten times. This chain uses TRBV6-2 or TRBV6-3 with TRBJ1-2; 11 nucleotides agree with TRBD1. The CDR3 extends over 15 amino acids. The ends lost 6 bases at V and 9 bases at J; junction bases unmatched: 12. Germline-derived CDR1 and CDR2 are MNHEY and SVGEGT. For the CDR3, the DNA is TGTGCCAGCAGATCCGGGACAGGGGGACGCGGTAGCTACACCTTC. Translation gives CASRSGTGGRGSYTF.

This clonotype has ten or more counts. This chain links TRBV7-9 with TRBJ2-7; tentative D call: TRBD2 (5 bases). Germline V gives CDR1 SEHNR, CDR2 FQNEAQ (reference sequence). This CDR3 contains 17 residues. Trimming cost V 5 bases and J 4 bases, with 24 bases left between them. The CDR3 sequence: CASSGFGVRDYGYEQYF. The DNA for the CDR3 is TGTGCCAGCAGCGGTTTTGGGGTGCGAGACTACGGATACGAGCAGTACTTC. Drawing the rest from reference TRBV7-9 and TRBJ2-7, the complete variable domain is DTGVSQNPRHKITKRGQNVTFRCDPISEHNRLYWYRQTLGQGPEFLTYFQNEAQLEKSRLLSDRFSAERPKGSFSTLEIQRTEQGDSAMYLCASSGFGVRDYGYEQYFGPGTRLTVT.

This clonotype has ten or more counts. CDR3 DNA sequence: TGCAGTGCTAGAGGGCAGGCTGTTGAGCAGTTCTTC. It is translated as CSARGQAVEQFF. V and J are TRBV20-1 and TRBJ2-1; D gene unclear. The V end lost 1 base, the J end lost 9 bases, and 10 bases lay between the germline ends. CDR1 is DFQATT, CDR2 SNEGSKA, per germline (reference sequence). The CDR3 runs to 12 residues.

In this sample, this clonotype turned up a few times. The CDR3 sequence: CASSWDGNNSPLHF. DNA for the CDR3: TGTGCCAGCAGCTGGGACGGGAATAATTCACCCCTCCACTTT. V gene TRBV12-3 or TRBV12-4 combines with J gene TRBJ1-6, with D possibly matching TRBD1 (5 bases). CDR3 size: 14 residues. V lost 6 bases to trimming and J lost 5 bases, with 11 bases between them.

This clonotype has a count of ten or more. The gene calls are TRBV15 and TRBJ2-5; either TRBD1 or TRBD2 may fit D (5 bases each). Germline-derived CDR1 and CDR2 are LNHNV and YYDKDF (reference sequence). The V gene lost 3 bases and the J gene lost 1 base, with 15 bases spanning the gap. The CDR3 length is 16 residues. CDR3 nucleotide sequence: TGTGCCACCAGCAGCGTCCGGGGCAAAGCCCAAGAGACCCAGTACTTC. As protein: CATSSVRGKAQETQYF.

This clonotype was recorded many times. The chain uses TRBV7-2 and TRBJ1-1; D is undetermined. Trimming removed 0 bases at V and 2 bases at J, with 7 bases between. The length of the CDR3 is 14 residues. Germline assignment: CDR1 SGHTA and CDR2 FQGNSA. The CDR3 protein is CASSLARGNTEAFF. CDR3 nucleotides: TGTGCCAGCAGCTTAGCGCGGGGTAACACTGAAGCTTTCTTT. Filled out from reference TRBV7-2 and TRBJ1-1, the complete variable domain reads GAGVSQSPSNKVTEKGKDVELRCDPISGHTALYWYRQSLGQGLEFLIYFQGNSAPDKSGLPSDRFSAERTGGSVSTLTIQRTQQEDSAVYLCASSLARGNTEAFFGQGTRLTVV.

This clonotype showed up many times. V usage is TRBV7-2 and J usage is TRBJ1-2; D ambiguous. The CDR3 extends over 11 amino acids. The germline V gene encodes CDR1 SGHTA and CDR2 FQGNSA. The V and J ends lost 2 bases and 2 bases respectively, with 0 bases between them. CDR3 in amino acids: CASSLNYGYTF. In DNA, the CDR3 is TGTGCCAGCAGCTTAAACTATGGCTACACCTTC.

This clonotype was found many times. The rearrangement uses TRBV6-2 or TRBV6-3 and TRBJ2-3; D call uncertain. CDR1 MNHEY and CDR2 SVGEGT come from the germline V gene. V dropped 7 bases and J dropped 0 bases, with 17 bases sitting between them. The CDR3 is made up of 16 amino acids. For the CDR3, the DNA is TGTGCCAGCACTAACGCCCCAGGACGAAGCACAGATACGCAGTATTTT. Translation: CASTNAPGRSTDTQYF.

This clonotype has at least ten counts. The rearrangement links TRBV28 to TRBJ2-1; maybe TRBD2 (5 bases). Germline V gene lookup returns CDR1 MDHEN and CDR2 SYDVKM. The CDR3 loop spans 10 amino acids. V was cut by 8 bases and J by 10 bases, with 9 bases left in between. The DNA of the CDR3 is TGTGCCAGCGGGTCGGGGGAGCAGTTCTTC. Residues: CASGSGEQFF.

This chain connects TRBV4-3 to TRBJ2-3, with 7 positions matching TRBD1. Looked up from germline, CDR1 is LGHNA and CDR2 is YSLEER. CDR3 length: 17 amino acids. J was trimmed by 3 bases and V by 5 bases; bases with no gene match: 14. This CDR3 reads CASSYTGVGQRTDTQYF. Written as DNA, the CDR3 is TGCGCCAGCAGCTACACAGGGGTGGGACAAAGAACAGATACGCAGTATTTT.

This clonotype came up many times. The V and J genes are TRBV20-1 and TRBJ1-5; D unclear. The CDR3 contains 12 residues. Trimming left V 3 bases short and J 1 base short, with 4 bases between. CDR1 and CDR2 from the germline V gene are DFQATT and SNEGSKA (reference sequence). The CDR3: CSASNSNQPQHF. CDR3 DNA: TGCAGTGCTAGTAACAGCAATCAGCCCCAGCATTTT.

This clonotype was recorded many times. CDR3: CASSQPGQAGMNTEAFF. Written as DNA, the CDR3 is TGTGCCAGCAGCCAACCAGGCCAAGCGGGAATGAACACTGAAGCTTTCTTT. V and J are TRBV3-1 and TRBJ1-1; D ambiguous. The germline CDR1 and CDR2 sequences are LGHDT and YNNKEL (reference sequence). The CDR3 runs 17 residues. Trimming left V 2 bases short and J 0 bases short, with 16 bases between.

This clonotype appeared many times. This chain connects TRBV10-3 to TRBJ2-2; 10 positions agree with TRBD1. The germline V gene encodes CDR1 ENHRY and CDR2 SYGVKD. V was pared by 10 bases and J by 5 bases, with 10 bases of the junction left unmatched. This CDR3 comprises 15 residues. In DNA form, the CDR3 reads TGTGCCACCGCTCCGGGACAGGGGACGACCGGGGAGCTGTTTTTT. Residues: CATAPGQGTTGELFF.

Ten or more counts support this clonotype. J is TRBJ2-3 and V is TRBV7-8; perhaps TRBD2 as D (5 bases). The CDR3 has 14 amino acids. The V and J ends lost 1 base and 5 bases respectively, with 10 bases between them. Looked up from germline, CDR1 is SGHVS and CDR2 is FQNEAQ. The CDR3 DNA reads as TGTGCCAGCAGCTTAGACGGGGTCCTAGATACGCAGTATTTT. This sequence encodes CASSLDGVLDTQYF.

This chain joins TRBV5-8 and TRBJ1-1; no reliable D call. Germline CDR1 and CDR2: SGHTS and YDEGEE. V gave up 4 bases and J gave up 14 bases, with 18 bases separating them. CDR3 length: 12 residues. Here the CDR3 reads CASSPWAGNFFF. CDR3 nucleotides: TGTGCCAGCAGCCCATGGGCCGGGAACTTCTTCTTT.

This clonotype turned up a few times. This may come from a read error, since a much larger clone is one base off. This chain links TRBV20-1 with TRBJ1-6; a possible D gene is TRBD1 (6 bases). Deletions cut 2 bases from V and 7 bases from J, with 12 bases between. The CDR3 has 14 amino acids. The germline V gene has CDR1 DFQATT and CDR2 SNEGSKA (reference sequence). DNA of the CDR3: TGCAGTGCTAGACCTGGACAGTCCAATTCACCCCTCCACTTT. It codes for CSARPGQSNSPLHF.